Following are 2 T cell receptor beta chains from one sample sequenced in a study of T-cell reconstitution after alpha-beta-depleted transplantation in children (dated by TCRdb to 2016 to 2018). The receptor library was made with PCR. Sequencing instrument: Illumina HiSeq 2500. To normalize quantification of the TCRbeta repertoire, the TCR libraries were built with molecular barcoding that relied on unique molecular identifiers. Starting from the raw public reads, TCRdb applied fastp trimming at Q25, assembled clones with MiXCR and retained in-frame beta chains. Rows are unified per CDR3 protein, each entry keeping the most common DNA and genes. The sample table lists hundreds of thousands of distinct CDR3 sequences, roughly 14% of them with a count of one. 0.79% of the sample goes to the ten largest clones. According to the study, the label for this sample's treatment or condition signals: allogeneic hematopoietic cell transplantation with graft depleted of TCRalphabeta T cells and CD19 B cells.

Sequenced material: PBMCs, taken before TCRalphabeta/CD19-depleted stem cell transplant. These receptors all stem from a girl aged 2 to 10 with congenital amegakaryocytic thrombocytopenia, due to receive a stem cell transplant.

There are a few counts of this clonotype. The rearrangement links TRBV3-1 to TRBJ2-6; D is ambiguous. The germline V gene has CDR1 LGHDT and CDR2 YNNKEL (reference sequence). This CDR3 is built from 18 residues. V gave up 4 bases and J gave up 4 bases, with 20 bases separating them. The CDR3 loop reads CASSRPILVHHGANVLTF. In DNA form, the CDR3 reads TGTGCCAGCAGCCGCCCCATCTTGGTACACCACGGGGCCAACGTCCTGACTTTC.

This clonotype has more than one count but fewer than ten. The chain links TRBV15 to TRBJ1-1; TRBD1 is a possible D gene (6 bases). Deletions cut 0 bases from V and 0 bases from J, with 8 bases between. This CDR3 spans 15 amino acids. Per germline, CDR1 LNHNV and CDR2 YYDKDF (reference sequence). CDR3 coding DNA: TGTGCCACCAGCAGAGAGGCAGGGGTGAACACTGAAGCTTTCTTT. It codes for CATSREAGVNTEAFF.